These 16 T cell receptor beta chains were sequenced from one sample in a study of T cells in Graves' hyperthyroidism and ophthalmopathy. Amplified TCR beta CDR3 regions derived from RNA transcripts. The TCR CDR3 first-round RT-PCR relied on the HTBI primer set. One entry per CDR3 protein, called by TCRdb with MiXCR from the multiplex PCR reads. The sample carries about 300,000 distinct CDR3 sequences, approximately 18% recorded once. The sequenced sample consisted of blood. Receptor source: a man between 45 and 60 years old with Graves' ophthalmopathy.

J is TRBJ2-2 and V is TRBV20-1; 8 nucleotides agree with TRBD2. The germline CDR1 and CDR2 sequences are DFQATT and SNEGSKA (reference sequence). CDR3 length: 23 residues. V shed 1 base, J shed 0 bases, and the junction held 25 bases outside the gene matches. The CDR3 loop reads CSARASLVGRGGVAGTNTGELFF. CDR3 in DNA: TGCAGTGCTAGAGCTTCCCTAGTGGGGCGGGGAGGAGTAGCGGGAACGAACACCGGGGAGCTGTTTTTT.

The chain is built from TRBV5-5 and TRBJ2-3, with 13 bases matching TRBD2. CDR1 is SGHKS and CDR2 is YYEKEE in the germline V gene (reference sequence). The ends lost 4 bases at V and 2 bases at J; junction bases unmatched: 4. The CDR3 runs to 16 residues. Written as DNA, the CDR3 is TGTGCCAGCAGCGCGGGGACTAGCGGGAACACAGATACGCAGTATTTT. Residues: CASSAGTSGNTDTQYF.

This clonotype was detected many times. This chain connects TRBV30 to TRBJ1-5; 9 bases are shared with TRBD1. CDR3 length: 15 amino acids. Germline-derived CDR1 and CDR2 are GTSNPN and SVGIG (reference sequence). V gave up 1 base and J gave up 3 bases; unmatched junction bases: 4. The CDR3, as DNA: TGTGCCTGGAGTGATGGGGACAGGGTCAATCAGCCCCAGCATTTT. Amino acids: CAWSDGDRVNQPQHF.

At least ten counts were recorded for this clonotype. This CDR3 reads CASSIELVRADTQYF. CDR3 nucleotides: TGCGCCAGCAGCATAGAACTGGTTAGGGCGGATACGCAGTATTTT. J is TRBJ2-3 and V is TRBV5-1; no definite D call. Germline values: CDR1 SGHRS, CDR2 YFSETQ. V was trimmed by 4 bases and J by 6 bases, leaving 18 bases between them. The CDR3 is 15 amino acids.

The gene calls are TRBV12-3 or TRBV12-4 and TRBJ2-5; 9 bases match TRBD1. V gave up 6 bases and J gave up 5 bases; unmatched junction bases: 7. The CDR3 sequence is 14 residues long. The CDR3 loop reads CASRNTGGKETQYF. For the CDR3, the DNA is TGTGCCAGCAGAAATACAGGGGGCAAGGAGACCCAGTACTTC.

This clonotype has more than one count but fewer than ten. CDR3: CASSPPRTGLISGNTIYF. The CDR3 bases are TGTGCCAGCTCACCACCTCGCACAGGACTCATTTCTGGAAACACCATATATTTT. The genes are TRBV18 and TRBJ1-3; tentatively, D is TRBD1 (5 bases). The CDR3 length is 18 residues. Trimming shortened V by 0 bases and J by 1 base, and 16 bases separated the two germline ends. The V gene's germline CDR1 is KGHSH and CDR2 LQKENI.

This clonotype turned up a few times. The chain carries TRBV5-1 and TRBJ2-5; D tentatively fits TRBD1 or TRBD2 (5 bases each). Trimming took 4 bases from V and 0 from J, leaving 13 bases between them. CDR1 is SGHRS and CDR2 is YFSETQ in the germline V gene. CDR3 length equals 15 residues. This CDR3 reads CASSPGAGYQETQYF. CDR3 in DNA: TGCGCCAGCAGCCCCGGGGCAGGGTACCAAGAGACCCAGTACTTC.

The rearrangement uses TRBV3-1 and TRBJ2-5; 7 bases fit TRBD1. Germline V gives CDR1 LGHDT, CDR2 YNNKEL (reference sequence). The CDR3 covers 16 residues. The V and J ends lost 1 base and 2 bases, in that order; junction bases with no gene match: 7. CDR3 amino acids: CASSQVPRTGQETQYF. The CDR3 nucleotides read TGTGCCAGCAGCCAAGTCCCACGGACAGGACAAGAGACCCAGTACTTC.

This clonotype has ten or more counts. This rearrangement joins TRBV3-1 to TRBJ2-1; TRBD2 matches 8 bases. CDR3 length equals 15 residues. Germline assignment: CDR1 LGHDT and CDR2 YNNKEL (reference sequence). The J segment lost 3 bases and the V segment lost 4 bases, leaving 5 bases of the junction unmatched. In DNA, the CDR3 is TGTGCCAGCAGCCCAACGGGGACTAGCTACAATGAGCAGTTCTTC. Encoded protein: CASSPTGTSYNEQFF.

This clonotype was detected many times. The rearrangement joins TRBV2 to TRBJ1-4, with a weak D call TRBD1 (6 bases). V was trimmed by 6 bases and J by 3 bases, leaving 17 bases between them. From germline, CDR1 is SNHLY and CDR2 FYNNEI. The CDR3 covers 16 residues. In nucleotides, the CDR3 is TGTGCCAGCAGCAGAGGACAGCCCGGTCCTAATGAAAAACTGTTTTTT. Its translation: CASSRGQPGPNEKLFF.

In regard to this clonotype: One end of the junction fails to match germline, which may point to a read error. This rearrangement joins TRBV12-3 or TRBV12-4 to TRBJ1-6; no reliable D call. CDR3 size: 14 residues. Here the CDR3 DNA reads TGTGCCAGCGGCATTGGGCAGAGCGTCTACGAGCAGTACTTT. Its protein product is CASGIGQSVYEQYF.

At least ten counts were recorded for this clonotype. This chain links TRBV18 with TRBJ1-1, with TRBD1 identical over 8 bases. The V segment lost 6 bases and the J segment 4 bases; nucleotides outside the gene matches: 13. The germline CDR1 and CDR2 sequences are KGHSH and LQKENI. The CDR3 spans 16 residues. CDR3 protein: CASSPRTGSRSTEAFF. The DNA of the CDR3 is TGTGCCAGCTCGCCTAGGACAGGGAGTCGGAGCACTGAAGCTTTCTTT.

Ten or more counts support this clonotype. The V and J genes are TRBV5-1 and TRBJ1-6, with D unresolved. The CDR3 is 14 amino acids. Deletions cut 3 bases from V and 0 bases from J, with 4 bases between. CDR1 is SGHRS, CDR2 YFSETQ, per germline. Here the CDR3 DNA reads TGCGCCAGCAGCTCGAGCTCCTATAATTCACCCCTCCACTTT. It encodes CASSSSSYNSPLHF.

The chain joins TRBV27 to TRBJ2-7; D is undetermined. V was trimmed by 3 bases and J by 4 bases, leaving 13 bases between them. This CDR3 contains 14 residues. Looked up from germline, CDR1 is MNHEY and CDR2 is SMNVEV (reference sequence). The CDR3 here is CASSFSNKQYEQYF. CDR3 DNA sequence: TGTGCCAGCAGTTTTTCTAACAAACAATACGAGCAGTACTTC.

The chain is built from TRBV2 and TRBJ2-1, with D uncertain. CDR1 SNHLY and CDR2 FYNNEI come from the germline V gene. V was shortened by 11 bases and J by 6 bases, with 11 bases between the two germline ends. This CDR3 is built from 11 residues. The CDR3 DNA sequence: TGTGCCGATTCATCGGGCAATGAGCAGTTCTTC. Translating it yields CADSSGNEQFF.

The V and J genes are TRBV7-2 and TRBJ1-3, with D unresolved. The CDR3 is made up of 14 amino acids. Trimming removed 8 bases at V and 0 bases at J, with 11 bases between. Germline V gene lookup returns CDR1 SGHTA and CDR2 FQGNSA. CDR3 sequence: CASGHWGSGNTIYF. In DNA form, the CDR3 reads TGTGCCAGCGGTCACTGGGGCTCTGGAAACACCATATATTTT.